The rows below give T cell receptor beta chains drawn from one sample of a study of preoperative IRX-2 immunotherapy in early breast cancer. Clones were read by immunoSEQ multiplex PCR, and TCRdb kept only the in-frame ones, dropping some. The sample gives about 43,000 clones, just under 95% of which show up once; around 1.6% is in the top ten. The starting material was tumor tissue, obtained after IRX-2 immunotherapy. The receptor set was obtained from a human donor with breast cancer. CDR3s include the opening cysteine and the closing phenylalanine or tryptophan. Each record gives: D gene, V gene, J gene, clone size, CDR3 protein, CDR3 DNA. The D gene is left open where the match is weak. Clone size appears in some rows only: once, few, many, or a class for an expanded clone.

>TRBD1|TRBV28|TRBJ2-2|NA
CASSLFRDRVAGELFF
TGTGCCAGCAGTTTATTCCGGGACAGGGTTGCCGGGGAGCTGTTTTTT
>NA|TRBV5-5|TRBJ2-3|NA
CASSLLSGADTQYF
TGTGCCAGCAGCCTACTATCGGGGGCAGATACGCAGTATTTT
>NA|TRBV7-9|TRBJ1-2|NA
CASSLEAGLKGYGYTF
TGTGCCAGCAGCTTAGAGGCAGGCCTCAAGGGTTATGGCTACACCTTC
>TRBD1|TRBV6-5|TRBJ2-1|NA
CASSNLGQAEQFF
TGTGCCAGCAGTAACCTTGGACAGGCCGAGCAGTTCTTC
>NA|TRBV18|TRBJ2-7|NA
CASSNAADYEQYF
TGTGCCAGCTCCAACGCGGCGGACTACGAGCAGTACTTC
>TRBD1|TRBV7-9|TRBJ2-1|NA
CASSPRDRGDNEQFF
TGTGCCAGCAGCCCCCGGGACAGGGGGGATAATGAGCAGTTCTTC
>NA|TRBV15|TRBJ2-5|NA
CATSRVDEETQYF
TGTGCCACCAGCAGAGTGGACGAAGAGACCCAGTACTTC
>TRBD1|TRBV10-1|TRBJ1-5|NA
CASRPDRGGQPQHF
TGCGCCAGCAGACCGGACAGGGGCGGGCAGCCCCAGCATTTT
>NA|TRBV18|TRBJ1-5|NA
CASSPGTRPQHF
TGTGCCAGCTCACCAGGGACACGGCCCCAGCATTTT
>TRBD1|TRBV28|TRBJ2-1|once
CASSRATGGAYNEQFF
TGTGCCAGCAGCCGAGCGACAGGGGGCGCGTACAATGAGCAGTTCTTC
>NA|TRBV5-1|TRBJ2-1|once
CASSLDYNEQFF
TGCGCCAGCAGCTTAGACTACAATGAGCAGTTCTTC
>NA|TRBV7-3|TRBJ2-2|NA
CASSLAGADTGELFF
TGTGCCAGCAGCTTAGCGGGGGCGGACACCGGGGAGCTGTTTTTT
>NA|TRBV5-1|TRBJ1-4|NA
CASSPLQGATNEKLFF
TGCGCCAGCAGCCCGTTACAGGGTGCAACTAATGAAAAACTGTTTTTT
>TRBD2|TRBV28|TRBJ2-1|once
CASLGLASNEQFF
TGTGCCAGCCTCGGACTAGCCAGCAATGAGCAGTTCTTC
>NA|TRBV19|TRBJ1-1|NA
CASSIGVGDEAFF
TGTGCCAGTAGTATAGGGGTGGGCGATGAAGCTTTCTTT
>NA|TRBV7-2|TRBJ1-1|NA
CASSLLPAMNTEAFF
TGTGCCAGCAGCTTATTACCGGCCATGAACACTGAAGCTTTCTTT
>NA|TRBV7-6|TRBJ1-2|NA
CASSFSQGGYGYTF
TGTGCCAGCAGCTTCTCTCAGGGAGGGTATGGCTACACCTTC
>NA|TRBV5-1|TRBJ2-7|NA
CASSSLGSSYEQYF
TGCGCCAGCAGCTCACTCGGGAGCTCCTACGAGCAGTACTTC
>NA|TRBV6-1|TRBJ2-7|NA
CASKWALTYEQYF
TGTGCCAGCAAATGGGCATTAACCTACGAGCAGTACTTC
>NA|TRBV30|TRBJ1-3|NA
CAWKRDRENTIYF
TGTGCCTGGAAGAGGGATCGGGAAAACACCATATATTTT
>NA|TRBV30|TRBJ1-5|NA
CAWSWASMAQPQHF
TGTGCCTGGAGTTGGGCTTCAATGGCTCAGCCCCAGCATTTT
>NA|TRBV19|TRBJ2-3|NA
CASSIHQSTDTQYF
TGTGCCAGTAGTATCCACCAGAGCACAGATACGCAGTATTTT
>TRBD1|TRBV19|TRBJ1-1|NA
CASSRGSEAFF
TGTGCCAGTAGCAGGGGGTCGGAAGCTTTCTTT
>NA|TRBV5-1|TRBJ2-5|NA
CASSLSDEYLKETQYF
TGCGCCAGCAGCTTGAGTGATGAATACTTGAAAGAGACCCAGTACTTC
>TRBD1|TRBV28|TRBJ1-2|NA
CASREGQGVGGYTF
TGTGCCAGCCGTGAGGGACAGGGGGTTGGTGGCTACACCTTC
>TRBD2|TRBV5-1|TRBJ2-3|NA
CASSPRTSGPLTDTQYF
TGCGCCAGCAGCCCCCGGACTAGCGGCCCCCTCACAGATACGCAGTATTTT
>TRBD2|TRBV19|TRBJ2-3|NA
CASRRTSGRWSTDTQYF
TGTGCCAGTAGGCGGACTAGCGGGAGATGGAGCACAGATACGCAGTATTTT
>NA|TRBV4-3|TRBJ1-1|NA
CASSHPGRQSTEAFF
TGCGCCAGCAGCCACCCGGGACGGCAAAGCACTGAAGCTTTCTTT
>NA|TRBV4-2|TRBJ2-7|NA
CASSQLPVASYEQYF
TGTGCCAGCAGCCAACTTCCCGTTGCCTCCTACGAGCAGTACTTC
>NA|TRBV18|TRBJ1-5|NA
CASSRQGNQPQHF
TGTGCCAGCTCACGGCAGGGGAATCAGCCCCAGCATTTT
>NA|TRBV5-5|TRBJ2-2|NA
CASSYGPNTGELFF
TGTGCCAGCAGCTACGGACCAAACACCGGGGAGCTGTTTTTT
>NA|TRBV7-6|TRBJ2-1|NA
CASSLGSGKFF
TGTGCCAGCAGCTTGGGTAGCGGAAAGTTCTTC
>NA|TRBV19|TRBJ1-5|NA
CASSIDSRVGRQPQHF
TGTGCCAGTAGTATAGATTCCAGGGTAGGAAGACAGCCCCAGCATTTT
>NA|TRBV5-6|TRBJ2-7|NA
CASSLGRDGRSYEQYF
TGTGCCAGCAGCTTAGGAAGGGACGGGCGCTCCTACGAGCAGTACTTC
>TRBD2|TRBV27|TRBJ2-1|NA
CASSFLKGLAGGNEQFF
TGTGCCAGCAGTTTTCTGAAAGGACTAGCGGGAGGGAATGAGCAGTTCTTC
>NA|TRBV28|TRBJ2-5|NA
CASSWQGWTQYF
TGTGCCAGCAGTTGGCAGGGTTGGACCCAGTACTTC
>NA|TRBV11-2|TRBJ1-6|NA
CASSLMTSPLHF
TGTGCCAGCAGCTTAATGACTTCACCCCTCCACTTT